The TCR beta chain described here comes from a study of tumor and adjacent non-tumor tissue in lung cancer. General observations from the study: Compared with tumor, normal lung showed significantly lower TCR diversity.

Comment on this clonotype: Antigen: not known.

The CDR3 length is 15 residues. Trimming pared 0 bases from V and 0 bases from J, leaving 9 bases between. Germline V gives CDR1 KGHSH, CDR2 LQKENI. The library came from three nested PCR rounds adapted from ARM-PCR protocols. Each CDR3 protein gets one entry after TCRdb re-called the multiplex PCR reads with MiXCR. The data hold roughly 200,000 distinct CDR3 sequences, with 71% observed a single time. RNA was extracted from bulk tissue without any cell sorting. Between August and November 2014, newly diagnosed, chemotherapy-naive lung cancer patients underwent thoracic surgery in China. Source material: lung tumor tissue. J is TRBJ2-7 and V is TRBV18, with D uncertain. This TCR came from a man aged 55-75 years with non-small cell lung cancer. The CDR3 coding sequence is TGTGCCAGCTCACCACCGGGGTTAAGCTCCTACGAGCAGTACTTC. It codes for CASSPPGLSSYEQYF. The whole variable domain, remainder taken from reference TRBV18 and TRBJ2-7, is NAGVMQNPRHLVRRRGQEARLRCSPMKGHSHVYWYRQLPEEGLKFMVYLQKENIIDESGMPKERFSAEFPKEGPSILRIQQVVRGDSAAYFCASSPPGLSSYEQYFGPGTRLTVT.